Each of the 18 T cell receptor beta chains below was sequenced from the same sample in a study of technical replicates of blood from several donors. TCRdb's copy holds only in-frame clones and misses some; the assay was immunoSEQ multiplex PCR. Among nearly 80,000 clones listed, over 90% were seen once. What was sequenced was T cells isolated from PBMCs. The receptor source for this set is a human donor in good health.

The chain employs TRBV2 and TRBJ2-7; TRBD1 matches at 8 bases. The CDR3 spans 11 residues. V lost 8 bases and J lost 6; bases outside the gene matches: 3. Germline CDR1 reads SNHLY; CDR2 reads FYNNEI. CDR3 in amino acids: CASGQGSEQYF. DNA for the CDR3: TGTGCCAGCGGACAGGGTTCCGAGCAGTACTTC.

The chain combines TRBV29-1 with TRBJ2-6; 9 bases are a match to TRBD2. Germline V gene sequence: CDR1 SQVTM, CDR2 ANQGSEA. The CDR3 loop spans 15 amino acids. V gave up 2 bases and J gave up 2 bases; unmatched junction bases: 1. This CDR3 is CSVELAGTGANVLTF. The CDR3 region has the DNA TGCAGCGTTGAACTAGCGGGAACTGGGGCCAACGTCCTGACTTTC.

The genes are TRBV7-2 and TRBJ2-7; D unresolved. The length of the CDR3 is 13 residues. Germline V lookup: CDR1 SGHTA, CDR2 FQGNSA. V was cut by 2 bases and J by 5 bases, with 10 bases left in between. CDR3: CASSLSDVHEQYF. In DNA form, the CDR3 reads TGTGCCAGCAGCTTAAGCGACGTCCACGAGCAGTACTTC.

The V call is TRBV9, the J call TRBJ2-1; 8 positions agree with TRBD2. CDR3 length: 17 residues. Losses at the gene ends were 4 bases for V and 2 bases for J; bases not matched to a gene: 11. The germline V gene encodes CDR1 SGDLS and CDR2 YYNGEE. The CDR3 DNA is TGTGCCAGCAGCTTGTCCTTTAGCGGGGTAACCTACAATGAGCAGTTCTTC. This encodes CASSLSFSGVTYNEQFF.

The rearrangement uses TRBV10-3 and TRBJ2-5, with 8 bases fitting TRBD1. The CDR3 extends over 12 amino acids. Germline lookup yields CDR1 ENHRY and CDR2 SYGVKD. V was pared by 6 bases and J by 5 bases, with 2 bases of the junction left unmatched. The CDR3 loop reads CAIRGQEETQYF. CDR3 in DNA: TGTGCCATCAGGGGACAGGAGGAGACCCAGTACTTC.

The CDR3 reads CASSLGKGLAAYEQYF. Here the CDR3 DNA reads TGTGCCAGCAGCTTAGGCAAGGGACTAGCGGCGTACGAGCAGTACTTC. The rearrangement links TRBV11-1 to TRBJ2-7; 11 bases fit TRBD2. The V and J ends lost 1 base and 4 bases, in that order; junction bases with no gene match: 6. The CDR3 consists of 16 residues. Germline V gives CDR1 SGHAT, CDR2 FQDESV (reference sequence).

The gene calls are TRBV10-3 and TRBJ2-7, with TRBD2 matching over 11 bases. The CDR3 is made up of 13 amino acids. Germline V gene sequence: CDR1 ENHRY, CDR2 SYGVKD. The J segment lost 3 bases and the V segment lost 7 bases, leaving 2 bases of the junction unmatched. For the CDR3, the DNA is TGTGCCATCAAACTAGCGGGAGACTACGAGCAGTACTTC. Its protein is CAIKLAGDYEQYF.

The chain uses TRBV19 and TRBJ1-5, with D possibly matching TRBD1 (5 bases). V was cut by 5 bases and J by 8 bases, with 10 bases left in between. The germline V gene has CDR1 LNHDA and CDR2 SQIVND (reference sequence). The CDR3 sequence is 12 residues long. The CDR3 protein is CASSYRSEPQHF. The CDR3, as DNA: TGTGCCAGTAGTTACAGGTCGGAGCCCCAGCATTTT.

The chain uses TRBV7-2 and TRBJ2-6, with D perhaps TRBD1 (5 bases). CDR3 size: 16 residues. The germline V gene has CDR1 SGHTA and CDR2 FQGNSA. V was shortened by 3 bases and J by 0 bases, with 9 bases between the two germline ends. The CDR3 DNA is TGTGCCAGCAGCTTGACAGTCCCCTCTGGGGCCAACGTCCTGACTTTC. This gives the protein CASSLTVPSGANVLTF.

This sequence joins TRBV18 and TRBJ1-5; 9 nucleotides align to TRBD1. Germline CDR1 KGHSH, CDR2 LQKENI. The V and J ends lost 3 bases and 0 bases, in that order; junction bases with no gene match: 6. This CDR3 spans 17 amino acids. CDR3 sequence (DNA): TGTGCCAGCTCACCGGGACAGGGAATCAATAGCAATCAGCCCCAGCATTTT. Translated: CASSPGQGINSNQPQHF.

The rearrangement joins TRBV2 to TRBJ2-3, with D tentatively TRBD1 (5 bases). V gave up 7 bases and J gave up 3 bases, with 11 bases separating them. CDR1 SNHLY and CDR2 FYNNEI come from the germline V gene. This CDR3 is built from 13 residues. CDR3 DNA sequence: TGTGCCAGCAACTTGGGGCGGACAGATACGCAGTATTTT. Protein product: CASNLGRTDTQYF.

The chain recombines TRBV18 with TRBJ2-7; D possibly corresponds to TRBD1 (6 bases). Trimming cost V 3 bases and J 5 bases, with 11 bases left between them. This CDR3 spans 13 amino acids. Looked up from germline, CDR1 is KGHSH and CDR2 is LQKENI. CDR3 nucleotides: TGTGCCAGCTCACCGGCACAGGGCCACGAGCAGTACTTC. Amino acid sequence: CASSPAQGHEQYF.

The CDR3 DNA is TGTGCCAGCAGCTTAGGAGACATTTATAGCAATCAGCCCCAGCATTTT. This encodes CASSLGDIYSNQPQHF. This chain links TRBV7-6 with TRBJ1-5, with D unresolved. Germline assignment: CDR1 SGHVS and CDR2 FNYEAQ. CDR3 size: 16 residues. Trimming left V 1 base short and J 0 bases short, with 10 bases between.

The genes are TRBV27 and TRBJ2-7, with 7 nucleotides matching TRBD1. In germline, CDR1 is MNHEY, CDR2 SMNVEV (reference sequence). The CDR3 consists of 13 residues. Trimming cost V 8 bases and J 1 base; bases outside gene matches: 5. The CDR3 coding sequence is TGTGCCAGCCGGCGACAGGGTTCCTACGAGCAGTACTTC. The encoded protein is CASRRQGSYEQYF.

CDR3 sequence: CAISDLTDYGYTF. DNA for the CDR3: TGTGCCATCAGTGATCTGACAGACTATGGCTACACCTTC. The chain has TRBV10-3 and TRBJ1-2, with a possible D match to TRBD1 (5 bases). The CDR3 length is 13 residues. The germline gives CDR1 ENHRY, CDR2 SYGVKD. Trimming took off 3 bases at V and 3 bases at J, with 8 bases between the two ends.

This clone was seen more than once but under ten times. The chain links TRBV6-6 to TRBJ1-2, with a tentative D call TRBD1 (5 bases). Germline loops: CDR1 MNHNY, CDR2 SVGAGI (reference sequence). The length of the CDR3 is 15 residues. V lost 6 bases and J 1 base, leaving 15 bases between the germline ends. CDR3 amino acids: CASSPDSHLNYGYTF. CDR3 sequence (DNA): TGTGCCAGCAGCCCCGACAGTCACCTTAACTATGGCTACACCTTC.

The V and J genes are TRBV2 and TRBJ2-5, with 7 bases matching TRBD2. Germline V gene data show CDR1 as SNHLY and CDR2 as FYNNEI. Germline trimming cut 8 bases from V and 8 bases from J; bases unmatched to any gene: 5. The CDR3 has 11 residues. CDR3 residues: CASGAGATQYF. CDR3 sequence (DNA): TGTGCCAGCGGGGCGGGAGCAACCCAGTACTTC. Full variable domain (outside the CDR3, taken from reference TRBV2 and TRBJ2-5): EPEVTQTPSHQVTQMGQEVILRCVPISNHLYFYWYRQILGQKVEFLVSFYNNEISEKSEIFDDQFSVERPDGSNFTLKIRSTKLEDSAMYFCASGAGATQYFGPGTRLLVL.

This sequence joins TRBV19 and TRBJ1-4, with D possibly being TRBD1 (6 bases). The germline V and J ends were trimmed by 5 bases and 3 bases, with 10 bases remaining between them. CDR1 LNHDA and CDR2 SQIVND come from the germline V gene (reference sequence). This CDR3 is 14 amino acids long. The DNA of the CDR3 is TGTGCCAGTAGTTGGGACATTTCTAATGAAAAACTGTTTTTT. It is translated as CASSWDISNEKLFF.